The T cell receptor beta chain under discussion was sequenced for a study of early T cells in non-severe SARS-CoV-2 infection. The TCR library protocol was used to attach unique molecular identifiers. These identifiers were attached to individual cDNA molecules. TCRdb re-called the 5' RACE reads through MiXCR, storing one row per CDR3 protein. The sample has around 26,000 distinct CDR3 sequences, 5.1% seen once; the top ten hold under 5%. This clonotype was observed a handful of times. CDR1 SEHNR and CDR2 FQNEAQ come from the germline V gene (reference sequence). The CDR3 is made up of 16 amino acids. V was pared by 5 bases and J by 8 bases, with 11 bases of the junction left unmatched.

Source material: whole blood. This TCR derives from an adult who was a healthcare worker with PCR-confirmed SARS-CoV-2 infection or an uninfected control (not recorded which). V usage is TRBV7-9 and J usage is TRBJ1-6; TRBD1 matches at 8 bases. CDR3 region: CASSAGRMTGDSPLHF. Here the CDR3 DNA reads TGTGCCAGCAGCGCGGGCCGAATGACAGGGGATTCACCCCTCCACTTT.